This is a list of T cell receptor beta chains from one sample in a study of blood T cell repertoires in COVID-19. Profiling relied on immunoSEQ multiplex PCR, and the TCRdb table lists in-frame clones only, not all of them. The sample lists some 430,000 clones; 90% were seen once. Sequencing was done on a sample of PBMCs or T cells enriched from blood (not recorded which). These receptors originate from a man aged 18 to 29 who had recovered from COVID-19. Both conserved end residues are part of each CDR3. Fields, in order: V gene, J gene, D gene, clone size, CDR3 length, CDR3 protein, CDR3 DNA. A D gene is named only where the DNA matches it firmly. Size is stated for part of the rows, as once, few or many counts, or as a class when the clone is expanded.

TRBV14	TRBJ1-1	-	-	13	CASSQDRGLEAFF	TGTGCCAGCAGCCAAGATCGGGGGTTGGAAGCTTTCTTT
TRBV19	TRBJ1-6	-	-	15	CASSIEVTDNSPLHF	TGTGCCAGTAGTATAGAGGTCACAGATAATTCACCCCTCCACTTT
TRBV5-5	TRBJ2-6	TRBD2	-	19	CASSTLAGGPYSGANVLTF	TGTGCCAGCAGCACGCTAGCGGGAGGCCCCTACTCTGGGGCCAACGTCCTGACTTTC
TRBV25-1	TRBJ2-5	-	-	12	CASSGLAETQYF	TGTGCCAGCAGTGGGCTAGCCGAGACCCAGTACTTC
TRBV27	TRBJ2-1	TRBD2	-	16	CASSFPLAGGYNEQFF	TGTGCCAGCAGTTTTCCGCTAGCGGGGGGATACAATGAGCAGTTCTTC
TRBV6-6	TRBJ1-3	TRBD1	few	15	CASSTPGTGGNTIYF	TGTGCCAGCAGTACCCCCGGGACAGGGGGAAACACCATATATTTT
TRBV3-1/TRBV3-2	TRBJ2-7	TRBD1	once	16	CASSQRPGQGTYEQYF	TGTGCCAGCAGCCAACGGCCTGGACAGGGCACCTACGAGCAGTACTTC
TRBV14	TRBJ2-5	-	-	16	CASSRRGGLSRETQYF	TGTGCCAGCAGCCGAAGGGGGGGGCTGTCCCGGGAGACCCAGTACTTC
TRBV9	TRBJ2-5	TRBD1	-	14	CASSVGGTVETQYF	TGTGCCAGCAGCGTAGGGGGGACAGTTGAGACCCAGTACTTC
TRBV3-1/TRBV3-2	TRBJ1-4	-	-	17	CASSQTEIGATNEKLFF	TGTGCCAGCAGCCAGACGGAAATCGGAGCAACTAATGAAAAACTGTTTTTT
TRBV6-5	TRBJ1-6	-	once	12	CASSLLNSPLHF	TGTGCCAGCAGCCTGTTAAATTCACCCCTCCACTTT
TRBV10-3	TRBJ1-3	-	-	17	CAISVWGGSLSGNTIYF	TGTGCCATCAGTGTTTGGGGTGGGAGCCTCTCTGGAAACACCATATATTTT
TRBV28	TRBJ1-5	TRBD1	-	15	CASRPTGVRNQPQHF	TGTGCCAGCAGGCCCACAGGGGTACGCAATCAGCCCCAGCATTTT
TRBV28	TRBJ1-5	TRBD1	-	15	CASSLFGQGNQPQHF	TGTGCCAGCAGTTTATTCGGACAGGGCAATCAGCCCCAGCATTTT
TRBV4-1	TRBJ2-2	TRBD2	-	21	CASSRLLPGTSGRSSTGELFF	TGCGCCAGCAGCCGCTTGTTACCCGGGACTAGCGGGAGAAGTTCAACCGGGGAGCTGTTTTTT
TRBV7-8	TRBJ2-1	TRBD1	-	15	CASSPTSKGANEQFF	TGTGCCAGCAGCCCAACTAGTAAGGGGGCAAATGAGCAGTTCTTC
TRBV2	TRBJ2-7	-	-	13	CATRDKASYEQYF	TGTGCCACCCGGGACAAGGCCTCCTACGAGCAGTACTTC
TRBV9	TRBJ1-3	TRBD1	-	14	CASSVDRVGNTIYF	TGTGCCAGCAGCGTCGACAGGGTAGGAAACACCATATATTTT
TRBV5-4	TRBJ2-7	-	-	13	CASSPGQSVEQYF	TGTGCCAGCAGCCCGGGACAATCAGTCGAGCAGTACTTC
TRBV28	TRBJ2-1	TRBD2	-	16	CASSRTSGSSYNEQFF	TGTGCCAGCAGTCGGACTAGCGGGAGTTCTTACAATGAGCAGTTCTTC
TRBV5-1	TRBJ1-4	-	-	16	CASSGTREDSSPKLFF	TGCGCCAGCAGCGGAACCCGAGAGGACAGTTCTCCGAAACTGTTTTTT
TRBV29-1	TRBJ1-1	-	-	10	CSARQDEAFF	TGCAGCGCCCGACAGGACGAAGCTTTCTTT
TRBV12-3/TRBV12-4	TRBJ1-1	-	once	13	CASSFVGNTEAFF	TGTGCCAGCAGTTTTGTCGGGAACACTGAAGCTTTCTTT
TRBV9	TRBJ2-5	TRBD2	few	16	CASSVALGEGQETQYF	TGTGCCAGCAGCGTAGCTTTGGGGGAGGGGCAAGAGACCCAGTACTTC
TRBV4-2	TRBJ2-2	-	-	13	CASNLLSTGELFF	TGTGCCAGCAACCTCCTTAGTACCGGGGAGCTGTTTTTT
TRBV7-6	TRBJ2-5	-	-	12	CASSLATETQYF	TGTGCCAGCAGCCTAGCCACTGAGACCCAGTACTTC
TRBV10-3	TRBJ1-2	-	-	14	CAISESGRLDGYTF	TGTGCCATCAGTGAGAGCGGACGCCTGGATGGCTACACCTTC
TRBV5-4	TRBJ2-6	TRBD1	-	15	CASSLGTAGANVLTF	TGTGCCAGCAGCCTAGGGACAGCTGGGGCCAACGTCCTGACTTTC
TRBV4-1	TRBJ1-6	TRBD1	-	17	CASSQDFRDSSNSPLHF	TGCGCCAGCAGCCAAGACTTCCGGGACAGTTCTAATTCACCCCTCCACTTT
TRBV28	TRBJ1-1	-	-	18	CASSLDPGLKGSHSEAFF	TGTGCCAGCAGTTTAGATCCGGGACTTAAGGGGTCTCACTCTGAAGCTTTCTTT
TRBV12-3/TRBV12-4	TRBJ2-4	-	-	12	CASSLGPDIQYF	TGTGCCAGCAGTTTAGGCCCGGACATTCAGTACTTC
TRBV4-1	TRBJ2-2	TRBD2	few	17	CASSQDGLAGVTGELFF	TGCGCCAGCAGCCAAGATGGGCTAGCGGGAGTCACCGGGGAGCTGTTTTTT
TRBV19	TRBJ1-6	-	once	14	CASKPSSYNSPLHF	TGTGCCAGTAAGCCGAGCTCCTATAATTCACCCCTCCACTTT
TRBV10-1	TRBJ2-1	TRBD2	-	14	CASSAGTSGGEQFF	TGCGCCAGCAGTGCTGGGACTAGCGGGGGGGAGCAGTTCTTC
TRBV18	TRBJ1-5	-	-	13	CASSYSLNQPQHF	TGTGCCAGCTCATATTCCCTCAATCAGCCCCAGCATTTT
TRBV6-5	TRBJ1-1	TRBD1	-	13	CASRLTGVTEAFF	TGTGCCAGCAGACTAACAGGGGTTACTGAAGCTTTCTTT
TRBV12-3/TRBV12-4	TRBJ1-1	-	-	13	CASSLGTGTEAFF	TGTGCCAGCAGTTTAGGCACAGGGACTGAAGCTTTCTTT
TRBV27	TRBJ1-6	-	-	15	CASSLFRTGGSPLHF	TGTGCCAGCAGTTTATTTAGGACGGGGGGTTCACCCCTCCACTTT
TRBV28	TRBJ1-1	-	-	12	CASSWGGDEAFF	TGTGCCAGCAGTTGGGGCGGGGATGAAGCTTTCTTT
TRBV18	TRBJ2-7	TRBD1	-	13	CASSLGQNYEQYF	TGTGCCAGCTCACTGGGACAGAACTACGAGCAGTACTTC
TRBV12-3/TRBV12-4	TRBJ2-5	TRBD1	-	12	CASSLQGETQYF	TGTGCCAGCAGTCTACAGGGGGAGACCCAGTACTTC
TRBV11-2	TRBJ2-3	-	-	13	CASSPLKLETQYF	TGTGCCAGCAGCCCCCTAAAACTGGAGACGCAGTATTTT
TRBV5-4	TRBJ2-2	TRBD1	once	15	CASRPGQGAFGELFF	TGTGCCAGCAGACCGGGACAGGGGGCTTTCGGGGAGCTGTTTTTT
TRBV7-9	TRBJ1-4	-	-	16	CASSLGQLATNEKLFF	TGTGCCAGCAGTCTAGGACAGCTCGCAACTAATGAAAAACTGTTTTTT
TRBV7-2	TRBJ2-4	TRBD1	-	14	CASSTGAAKNIQYF	TGTGCCAGCAGTACAGGGGCCGCCAAAAACATTCAGTACTTC
TRBV24-1	TRBJ2-3	TRBD2	-	20	CATSEDTGTSGRAPPDTQYF	TGTGCCACCAGTGAAGATACCGGGACTAGCGGGAGGGCCCCCCCAGATACGCAGTATTTT
TRBV5-4	TRBJ2-5	TRBD1	-	15	CASSLRTGRGETQYF	TGTGCCAGCAGCCTTCGGACAGGCCGGGGAGAGACCCAGTACTTC
TRBV5-1	TRBJ1-6	TRBD1	few	14	CASSLEQGDSPLHF	TGCGCCAGCAGCTTGGAACAGGGGGATTCACCCCTCCACTTT
TRBV11-2	TRBJ2-5	TRBD1	-	15	CASSLAGQVEETQYF	TGTGCCAGCAGCTTAGCGGGACAGGTCGAAGAGACCCAGTACTTC